The 23 T cell receptor beta chains below come from one sample, sequenced in a study of glioma-infiltrating T cells. TCR alpha and beta CDR3 regions were amplified from RNA using iRepertoire nested multiplex PCR. TCRdb re-derived calls from the multiplex PCR reads in MiXCR, one entry per CDR3 protein. The repertoire includes more than 300,000 distinct CDR3 sequences, around 45% of them detected once, and around 13% sits in the top ten. The specimen sequenced was glioma tissue, nonneoplastic brain tissue, or PBMCs (not recorded which). These TCRs come from a human donor with low-grade glioma or glioblastoma, undergoing nonglioma brain surgery, or in good health (not recorded which).

A word on this clonotype: One base away lies a much larger clone, so this may be a sequencing read error. The chain is built from TRBV6-1 and TRBJ2-7; D possibly uses TRBD1 or TRBD2 (5 bases each). CDR1 MNHNS and CDR2 SASEGT come from the germline V gene. V dropped 5 bases and J dropped 1 base, with 15 bases sitting between them. The CDR3 consists of 15 residues. Written as DNA, the CDR3 is TGTGCCAGCAGTCCGGGACCGGAGCTATCCTACGAGCAGTACTTC. Translated: CASSPGPELSYEQYF.

CDR3 in DNA: TGTGCCAATAAGGACAGTACCTACGAGCAGTACTTC. It is translated as CANKDSTYEQYF. The chain couples TRBV27 to TRBJ2-7; tentative D call: TRBD1 (6 bases). The CDR3 spans 12 residues. The germline V gene has CDR1 MNHEY and CDR2 SMNVEV (reference sequence). Trimming left V 10 bases short and J 2 bases short, with 12 bases between.

This clonotype has only a few counts. This rearrangement joins TRBV9 to TRBJ2-1; 8 bases are a match to TRBD2. The CDR3 is made up of 12 amino acids. CDR1 and CDR2 (germline): SGDLS, YYNGEE. Unmatched junction bases numbered 8, after V lost 3 bases and J lost 15 bases. The CDR3 loop is CASSGEGLVLFF. CDR3 nucleotide sequence: TGTGCCAGCAGCGGGGAGGGACTAGTTTTGTTCTTC.

This clonotype has just a few counts. This chain connects TRBV28 to TRBJ2-6; tentatively, D is TRBD2 (5 bases). From germline, CDR1 is MDHEN and CDR2 SYDVKM. Trimming left V 3 bases short and J 0 bases short, with 9 bases between. The length of the CDR3 is 16 residues. CDR3 bases: TGTGCCAGCAGTTTTCGGGGTGGCTCTGGGGCCAACGTCCTGACTTTC. It yields the protein CASSFRGGSGANVLTF.

A few counts support this clonotype. The rearrangement joins TRBV7-3 to TRBJ2-2; D is possibly TRBD1 (5 bases). The CDR3 runs to 14 residues. CDR1 SGHTA and CDR2 FQGTGA come from the germline V gene. The V end was cut by 2 bases, the J end by 6 bases, with 10 bases between. CDR3 sequence: CASSLQQASGELFF. The CDR3 nucleotides read TGTGCCAGCAGCTTACAACAGGCGTCCGGGGAGCTGTTTTTT. The full variable domain, its missing parts supplied by reference TRBV7-3 and TRBJ2-2, is GAGVSQTPSNKVTEKGKYVELRCDPISGHTALYWYRQSLGQGPEFLIYFQGTGAADDSGLPNDRFFAVRPEGSVSTLKIQRTERGDSAVYLCASSLQQASGELFFGEGSRLTVL.

The chain is built from TRBV19 and TRBJ2-3, with D perhaps given as TRBD1 or TRBD2 (5 bases each). The CDR3 consists of 14 residues. Trimming stripped 7 bases from V and 2 bases from J, with 13 bases between. Germline V gives CDR1 LNHDA, CDR2 SQIVND (reference sequence). In DNA form, the CDR3 reads TGTGCCAGTACCTACGGGACCGCCACAGATACGCAGTATTTT. This sequence encodes CASTYGTATDTQYF.

In the case of this clonotype: A read error may be the cause here, since a much bigger clone is one base away. Because it lacks the conserved phenylalanine or tryptophan at the end, this CDR3 is likely a read error. The chain joins TRBV7-2 to TRBJ1-2; no reliable D call. V shed 4 bases and J shed 2 bases, with 14 bases lying between them. The CDR3 has 15 residues. CDR1 and CDR2 (germline): SGHTA, FQGNSA. The CDR3 sequence: CASSSLGGVNYGYTL. The CDR3 DNA follows: TGTGCCAGCAGCTCCCTCGGTGGAGTGAACTATGGCTACACCTTA.

CDR3 DNA: TGTGCGAGTACCGGGACTAGCGGTCCCGTTGAGACCCAGTACTTC. This translates into CASTGTSGPVETQYF. The V and J genes are TRBV7-2 and TRBJ2-5; the match to TRBD2 covers 11 bases. The CDR3 totals 15 residues. Germline assignment: CDR1 SGHTA and CDR2 FQGNSA.

The chain is built from TRBV24-1 and TRBJ2-3; D might be TRBD1 or TRBD2, each matching 5 bases. This CDR3 comprises 16 residues. The germline V gene encodes CDR1 KGHDR and CDR2 SFDVKD. V was trimmed by 5 bases and J by 1 base, leaving 15 bases between them. CDR3 region: CATSVSQGGRTDTQYF. The CDR3 DNA sequence: TGTGCCACCAGTGTTTCTCAGGGCGGGCGCACAGATACGCAGTATTTT.

The chain combines TRBV7-2 with TRBJ2-7; D not resolved. The CDR3 spans 13 residues. V was pared by 5 bases and J by 4 bases, with 12 bases between. CDR1 is SGHTA and CDR2 is FQGNSA in the germline V gene. Here the CDR3 DNA reads TGTGCCAGCAGCCCCATGGCGCCTTACGAGCAGTACTTC. It codes for CASSPMAPYEQYF. Using reference TRBV7-2 and TRBJ2-7 for the parts outside the CDR3, the full variable domain is GAGVSQSPSNKVTEKGKDVELRCDPISGHTALYWYRQSLGQGLEFLIYFQGNSAPDKSGLPSDRFSAERTGGSVSTLTIQRTQQEDSAVYLCASSPMAPYEQYFGPGTRLTVT.

This clonotype was observed a handful of times. The V and J genes are TRBV6-5 and TRBJ2-4; the D is unclear. The CDR3 contains 16 residues. Germline V gene lookup returns CDR1 MNHEY and CDR2 SVGAGI. Trimming left V 0 bases short and J 0 bases short, with 9 bases between. CDR3 DNA sequence: TGTGCCAGCAGTTACTCATACAAGTTAGCCAAAAACATTCAGTACTTC. It is translated as CASSYSYKLAKNIQYF.

This clonotype was found once. A read error is possible here, since a much larger clone lies one base away. The chain links TRBV28 to TRBJ2-3, with D perhaps TRBD1 or TRBD2 (5 bases each). CDR3 length: 20 residues. V was clipped by 2 bases and J by 0 bases, with 24 bases between them. Germline CDR1 reads MDHEN; CDR2 reads SYDVKM. DNA of the CDR3: TGTGCCAGCAGTTTAAGTACTATCGGGGACCCAGGTTTGAGCACAGATACGCAGTATTTT. The encoded protein is CASSLSTIGDPGLSTDTQYF. Combining the CDR3 with reference TRBV28 and TRBJ2-3 gives the whole variable domain DVKVTQSSRYLVKRTGEKVFLECVQDMDHENMFWYRQDPGLGLRLIYFSYDVKMKEKGDIPEGYSVSREKKERFSLILESASTNQTSMYLCASSLSTIGDPGLSTDTQYFGPGTRLTVL.

This clonotype was counted many times. V and J are TRBV27 and TRBJ2-7; D perhaps matches TRBD1 (5 bases). The CDR3 loop spans 14 amino acids. Germline V lookup: CDR1 MNHEY, CDR2 SMNVEV (reference sequence). Deletions cut 2 bases from V and 0 bases from J, with 8 bases between. CDR3 sequence reads: CASSLKGNSYEQYF. The CDR3 coding sequence is TGTGCCAGCAGTTTAAAGGGGAACTCCTACGAGCAGTACTTC.

At least ten counts were recorded for this clonotype. The genes are TRBV27 and TRBJ2-7; maybe TRBD2 (5 bases). The CDR3 runs 14 residues. CDR1 is MNHEY and CDR2 is SMNVEV in the germline V gene (reference sequence). V gave up 3 bases and J gave up 3 bases, with 12 bases separating them. The CDR3 DNA reads as TGTGCCAGCAGTTTCCAACGACGGGGCTACGAGCAGTACTTC. It codes for CASSFQRRGYEQYF.

The V call is TRBV7-8, the J call TRBJ2-1, with 9 bases aligning to TRBD2. Germline assignment: CDR1 SGHVS and CDR2 FQNEAQ. V lost 2 bases and J lost 0; bases outside the gene matches: 5. CDR3 length: 17 amino acids. The CDR3 is CASSLPSGMSSYNEQFF. In nucleotides, the CDR3 is TGTGCCAGCAGCTTACCTAGCGGGATGAGCTCCTACAATGAGCAGTTCTTC.

In its sample, this clonotype was seen once. A read error is possible here, since a much larger clone lies one base away. The rearrangement joins TRBV6-1 to TRBJ1-1, with D possibly TRBD1 on 5 matching bases. The CDR3 length is 13 residues. Germline values: CDR1 MNHNS, CDR2 SASEGT. CDR3 coding DNA: TGTGCCAGCAGCTCGGGCAGGGCCACTGAAGCTTCCTTT. Residues: CASSSGRATEASF.

This clonotype was seen more than once but under ten times. The chain recombines TRBV5-8 with TRBJ2-5, with D possibly called TRBD1 or TRBD2 (5 bases each). V was pared by 1 base and J by 1 base, with 14 bases between. The CDR3 is made up of 16 amino acids. Germline V gene lookup returns CDR1 SGHTS and CDR2 YDEGEE. The CDR3 DNA reads TGTGCCAGCAGCTTGTCGGGACCCTGGTCCCAAGAGACCCAGTACTTC. Its translation is CASSLSGPWSQETQYF.

V and J are TRBV5-1 and TRBJ1-1, with D tentatively TRBD1 (5 bases). Trimming pared 0 bases from V and 1 base from J, leaving 10 bases between. Germline V gene sequence: CDR1 SGHRS, CDR2 YFSETQ. The CDR3 is 15 amino acids. The CDR3 nucleotides are TGCGCCAGCAGCTTGGGGGGCCACGAGAACACTGAAGCTTTCTTT. Protein sequence: CASSLGGHENTEAFF.

The V and J genes are TRBV19 and TRBJ2-1; D unresolved. The CDR3 sequence is 14 residues long. Trimming cost V 6 bases and J 7 bases, with 16 bases left between them. The germline V gene encodes CDR1 LNHDA and CDR2 SQIVND (reference sequence). The CDR3 sequence: CASSSNPSWNEQFF. CDR3 sequence (DNA): TGTGCCAGTAGCTCCAACCCCAGCTGGAATGAGCAGTTCTTC.

This clonotype showed up just a few times. The genes are TRBV19 and TRBJ1-2, with unresolved D. CDR1 and CDR2 from the germline V gene are LNHDA and SQIVND (reference sequence). The CDR3 totals 16 residues. Trimming cost V 2 bases and J 3 bases, with 16 bases left between them. The CDR3 protein is CASSIPRRGLDYGYTF. CDR3 nucleotides: TGTGCCAGTAGTATACCCCGGAGAGGATTGGACTATGGCTACACCTTC.

This clonotype has at least ten counts. This chain links TRBV6-5 with TRBJ1-5; D is unclear. Germline CDR1 is MNHEY and CDR2 is SVGAGI. The V end was cut by 0 bases, the J end by 6 bases, with 9 bases between. CDR3 length: 14 amino acids. The CDR3 nucleotides are TGTGCCAGCAGTTACTCAGAAGTTGGTCAGCCCCAGCATTTT. Translating gives CASSYSEVGQPQHF.

This clonotype showed up many times. V usage is TRBV27 and J usage is TRBJ2-1, with D possibly being TRBD2 (6 bases). V was clipped by 5 bases and J by 9 bases, with 17 bases between them. CDR3 length equals 14 residues. The germline V gene encodes CDR1 MNHEY and CDR2 SMNVEV (reference sequence). The CDR3 nucleotides are TGTGCCAGCAGTACGACTAGAGGCCACGGTGAGCAGTTCTTC. Protein product: CASSTTRGHGEQFF.

In its sample, this clonotype was seen once. The genes are TRBV7-2 and TRBJ2-1, with D possibly being TRBD1 or TRBD2 (5 bases each). V was shortened by 5 bases and J by 3 bases, with 8 bases between the two germline ends. The germline V gene encodes CDR1 SGHTA and CDR2 FQGNSA. The length of the CDR3 is 13 residues. The CDR3: CASSRDLYNEQFF. The DNA for the CDR3 is TGTGCCAGCAGCAGGGACCTCTACAATGAGCAGTTCTTC.